Here is one TCR beta chain with its context. The sample comes from a study of blood T cell repertoires in COVID-19. Study-wide context: Collection of acute and convalescent COVID-19 samples took place in the United States, Italy and Spain. From T cells, B-cell-depleted T cells, or PBMCs came the material, which was cDNA or gDNA.

The table came from immunoSEQ multiplex PCR; TCRdb's copy has only in-frame clones and leaves some out. The repertoire has 150,000 to 200,000 clones, 75% to 90% of them found once; the top ten carry roughly 7.2%. It was during active infection that Seattle patients were enrolled and then longitudinally followed. The length of the CDR3 is 16 residues. With 1 base removed from V and 0 bases from J, the gap between germline ends came to 9 bases. Per the germline V gene, CDR1 is LNHNV and CDR2 is YYDKDF (reference sequence). The chain combines TRBV15 with TRBJ2-2, with D unresolved. The sample comprised peripheral blood. The receptor's source is a woman aged 40 to 50 with COVID-19, enrolled during active disease. CDR3 amino acids: CATSRVTPANTGELFF. The CDR3 DNA sequence: TGTGCCACCAGCAGAGTGACACCCGCGAACACCGGGGAGCTGTTTTTT.